The table lists the clone carrying this T cell receptor (beta chain) with a few counts. The sample belongs to a study of response to subunit inactivated influenza vaccine. The V gene's germline CDR1 is SGDLS and CDR2 YYNGEE. CDR3 size: 18 residues. With 6 bases clipped from V and 4 bases from J, the junction kept 12 bases outside the gene matches. TCRdb redid the calling of the RT-PCR reads with MiXCR, one entry per CDR3 protein. The sample consists of about 780,000 distinct CDR3 sequences, roughly 18% of them appearing once. The receptor comes from a man aged 50-60 years who received an inactivated influenza vaccine. The rearrangement uses TRBV9 and TRBJ2-1; 14 positions match TRBD2. The sample in question was PBMCs from blood, obtained 4 to 6 days after vaccination. The CDR3: CASTRLAGGTRAYNEQFF. CDR3 in DNA: TGTGCCAGCACCAGACTAGCGGGAGGGACAAGGGCATACAATGAGCAGTTCTTC.